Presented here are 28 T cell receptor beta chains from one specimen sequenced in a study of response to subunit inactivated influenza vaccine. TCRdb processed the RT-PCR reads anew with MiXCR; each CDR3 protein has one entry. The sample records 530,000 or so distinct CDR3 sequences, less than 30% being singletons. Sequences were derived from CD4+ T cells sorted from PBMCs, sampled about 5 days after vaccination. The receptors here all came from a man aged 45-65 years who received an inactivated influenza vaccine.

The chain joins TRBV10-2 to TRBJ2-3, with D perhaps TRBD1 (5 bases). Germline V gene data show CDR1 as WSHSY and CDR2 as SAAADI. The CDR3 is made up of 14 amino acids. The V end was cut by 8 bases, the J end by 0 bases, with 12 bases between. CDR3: CASGAPQSTDTQYF. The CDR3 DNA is TGCGCCAGCGGGGCCCCACAAAGCACAGATACGCAGTATTTT.

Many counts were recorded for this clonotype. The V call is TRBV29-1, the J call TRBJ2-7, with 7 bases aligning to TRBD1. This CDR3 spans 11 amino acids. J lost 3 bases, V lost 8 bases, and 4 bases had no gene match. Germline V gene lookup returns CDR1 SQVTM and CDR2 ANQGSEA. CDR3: CSFGTVYEQYF. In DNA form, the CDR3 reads TGCAGCTTTGGGACAGTCTACGAGCAGTACTTC.

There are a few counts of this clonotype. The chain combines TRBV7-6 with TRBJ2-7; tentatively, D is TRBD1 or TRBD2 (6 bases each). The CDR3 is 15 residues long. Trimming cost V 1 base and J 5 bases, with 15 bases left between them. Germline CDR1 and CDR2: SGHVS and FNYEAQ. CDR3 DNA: TGTGCCAGCAGCTTAGGTTTAAGGGGGGCAGACGAGCAGTACTTC. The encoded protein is CASSLGLRGADEQYF.

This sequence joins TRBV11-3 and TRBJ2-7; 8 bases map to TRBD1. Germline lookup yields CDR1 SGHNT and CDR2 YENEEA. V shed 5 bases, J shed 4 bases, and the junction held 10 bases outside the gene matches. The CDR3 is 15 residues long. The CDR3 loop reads CASSHGQGSNYEQYF. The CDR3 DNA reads TGTGCCAGCAGCCACGGACAGGGAAGTAATTACGAGCAGTACTTC.

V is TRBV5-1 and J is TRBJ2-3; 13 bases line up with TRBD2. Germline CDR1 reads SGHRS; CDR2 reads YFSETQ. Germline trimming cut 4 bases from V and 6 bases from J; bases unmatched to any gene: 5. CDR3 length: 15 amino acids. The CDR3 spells CASSTGTSGKDTQYF. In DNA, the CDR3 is TGCGCCAGCAGCACCGGGACTAGCGGGAAGGATACGCAGTATTTT.

In DNA, the CDR3 is TGTGCCAGCAAAGAAGGGGGTGAGCAGTTCTTC. Translation: CASKEGGEQFF. This chain joins TRBV6-5 and TRBJ2-1, with D maybe TRBD1 (6 bases). Per germline, CDR1 MNHEY and CDR2 SVGAGI. Between the trimmed V and J ends, which lost 7 bases and 9 bases, there was a span of 10 bases. This CDR3 contains 11 residues.

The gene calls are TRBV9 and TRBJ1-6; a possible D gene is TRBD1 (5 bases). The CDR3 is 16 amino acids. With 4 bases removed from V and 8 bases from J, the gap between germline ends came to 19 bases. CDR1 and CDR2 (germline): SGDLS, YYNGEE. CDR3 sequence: CASSPRLGGGYSPLHF. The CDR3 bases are TGTGCCAGCAGCCCCCGCCTCGGGGGAGGGTATTCACCCCTCCACTTT.

The CDR3 nucleotides read TGTGCCAGCAGCCTACAGGCGTTCTCTGGAAACACCATATATTTT. Encoded protein: CASSLQAFSGNTIYF. The rearrangement uses TRBV7-9 and TRBJ1-3; TRBD1 is a possible D gene (5 bases). The CDR3 covers 15 residues. V shed 5 bases and J shed 0 bases, with 11 bases lying between them. CDR1 SEHNR and CDR2 FQNEAQ come from the germline V gene (reference sequence).

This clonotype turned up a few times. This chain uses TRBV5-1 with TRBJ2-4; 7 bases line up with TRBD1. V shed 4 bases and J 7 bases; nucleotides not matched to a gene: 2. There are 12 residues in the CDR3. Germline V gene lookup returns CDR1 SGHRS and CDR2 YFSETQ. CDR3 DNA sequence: TGCGCCAGCAGCGCACAGGGGAACATTCAGTACTTC. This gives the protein CASSAQGNIQYF.

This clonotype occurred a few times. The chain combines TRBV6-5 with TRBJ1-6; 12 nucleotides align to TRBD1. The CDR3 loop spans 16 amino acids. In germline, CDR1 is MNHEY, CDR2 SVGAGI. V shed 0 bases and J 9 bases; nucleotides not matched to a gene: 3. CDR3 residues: CASSYSWDRGLSPLHF. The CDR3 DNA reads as TGTGCCAGCAGTTACTCGTGGGACAGGGGGCTTTCACCCCTCCACTTT.

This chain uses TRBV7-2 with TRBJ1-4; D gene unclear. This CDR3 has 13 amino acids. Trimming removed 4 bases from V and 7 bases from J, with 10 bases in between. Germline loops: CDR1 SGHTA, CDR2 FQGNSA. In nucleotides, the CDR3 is TGTGCCAGCAGCTCCCCACCGGGTGAAAAACTGTTTTTT. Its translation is CASSSPPGEKLFF.

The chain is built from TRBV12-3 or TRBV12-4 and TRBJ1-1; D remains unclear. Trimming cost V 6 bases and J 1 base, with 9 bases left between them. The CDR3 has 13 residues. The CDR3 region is CASSQQRNTEAFF. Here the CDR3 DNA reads TGTGCCAGCAGCCAGCAGAGGAACACTGAAGCTTTCTTT.

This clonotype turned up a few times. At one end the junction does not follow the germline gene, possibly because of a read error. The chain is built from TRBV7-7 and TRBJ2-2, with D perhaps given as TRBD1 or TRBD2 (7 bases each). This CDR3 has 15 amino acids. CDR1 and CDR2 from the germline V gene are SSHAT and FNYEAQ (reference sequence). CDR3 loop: CASSGAAGGSGELFF. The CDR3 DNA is TGTGCTAGCAGCGGGGCCGCAGGGGGTTCCGGGGAGCTGTTTTTT.

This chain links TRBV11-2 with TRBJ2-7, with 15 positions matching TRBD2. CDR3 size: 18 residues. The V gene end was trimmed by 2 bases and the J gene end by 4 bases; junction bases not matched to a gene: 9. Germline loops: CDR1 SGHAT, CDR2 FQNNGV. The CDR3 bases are TGTGCCAGCAGCTTATCAAGGACTAGCGGGAGGGCCTTGTACGAGCAGTACTTC. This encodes CASSLSRTSGRALYEQYF.

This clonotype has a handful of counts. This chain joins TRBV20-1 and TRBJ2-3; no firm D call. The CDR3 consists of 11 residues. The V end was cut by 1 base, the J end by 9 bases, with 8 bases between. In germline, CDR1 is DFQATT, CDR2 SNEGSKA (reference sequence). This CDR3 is CSARVLETQYF. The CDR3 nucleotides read TGCAGTGCTAGAGTCTTGGAAACGCAGTATTTT.

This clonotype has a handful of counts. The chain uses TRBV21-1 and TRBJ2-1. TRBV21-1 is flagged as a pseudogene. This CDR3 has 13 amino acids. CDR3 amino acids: CASSKVNYNEQFF. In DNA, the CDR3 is TGTGCCAGCAGCAAAGTAAACTACAATGAGCAGTTCTTC.

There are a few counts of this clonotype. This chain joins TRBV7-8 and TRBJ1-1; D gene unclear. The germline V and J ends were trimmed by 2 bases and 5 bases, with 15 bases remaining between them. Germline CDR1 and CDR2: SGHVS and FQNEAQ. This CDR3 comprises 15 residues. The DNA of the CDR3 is TGTGCCAGCAGCTTATACTCGGAATCTGGGACTGAAGCTTTCTTT. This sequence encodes CASSLYSESGTEAFF.

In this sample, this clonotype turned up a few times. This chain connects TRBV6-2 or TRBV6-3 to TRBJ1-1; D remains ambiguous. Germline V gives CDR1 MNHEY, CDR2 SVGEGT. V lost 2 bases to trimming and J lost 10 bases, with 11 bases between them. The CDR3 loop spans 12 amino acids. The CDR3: CASSYDGLRAFF. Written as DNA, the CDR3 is TGTGCCAGCAGTTACGACGGCCTACGAGCTTTCTTT.

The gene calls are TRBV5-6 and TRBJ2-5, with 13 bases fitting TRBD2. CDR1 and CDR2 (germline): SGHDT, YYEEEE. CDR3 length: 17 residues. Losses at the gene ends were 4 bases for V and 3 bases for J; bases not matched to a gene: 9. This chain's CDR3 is CASSGTSGTEVEETQYF. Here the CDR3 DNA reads TGTGCCAGCAGCGGGACTAGCGGGACCGAAGTTGAAGAGACCCAGTACTTC.

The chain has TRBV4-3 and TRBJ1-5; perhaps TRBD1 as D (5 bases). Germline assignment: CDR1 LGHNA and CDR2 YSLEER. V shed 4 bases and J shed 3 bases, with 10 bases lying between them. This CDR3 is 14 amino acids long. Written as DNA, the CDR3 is TGCGCCAGCAGCCGTACAGGAGCCAATCAGCCCCAGCATTTT. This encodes CASSRTGANQPQHF.

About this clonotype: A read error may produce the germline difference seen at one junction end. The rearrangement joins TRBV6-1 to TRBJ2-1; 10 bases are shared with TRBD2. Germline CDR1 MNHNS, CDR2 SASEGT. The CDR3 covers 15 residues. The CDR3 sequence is CASREAGGQYNEQFF. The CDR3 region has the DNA TGTGCCAGCAGAGAAGCGGGGGGGCAGTACAATGAGCAGTTCTTC.

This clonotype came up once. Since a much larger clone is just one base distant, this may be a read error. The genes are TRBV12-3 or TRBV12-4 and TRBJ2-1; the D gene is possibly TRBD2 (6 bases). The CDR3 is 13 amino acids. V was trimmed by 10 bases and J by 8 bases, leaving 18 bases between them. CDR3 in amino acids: CANRSGGGYEQFF. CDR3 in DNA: TGTGCCAACAGGTCCGGGGGAGGATATGAGCAGTTCTTC.

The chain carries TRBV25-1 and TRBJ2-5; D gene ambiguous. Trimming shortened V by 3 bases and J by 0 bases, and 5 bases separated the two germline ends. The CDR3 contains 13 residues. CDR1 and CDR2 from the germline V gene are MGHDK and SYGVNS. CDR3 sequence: CASSDRYQETQYF. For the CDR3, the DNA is TGTGCCAGCAGTGACCGGTACCAAGAGACCCAGTACTTC.

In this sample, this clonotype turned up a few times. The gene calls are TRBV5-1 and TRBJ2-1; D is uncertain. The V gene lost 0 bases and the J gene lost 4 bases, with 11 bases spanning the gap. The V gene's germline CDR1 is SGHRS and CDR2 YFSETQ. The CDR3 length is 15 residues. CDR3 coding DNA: TGCGCCAGCAGCTTGGCCGCTGCCCAATACAATGAGCAGTTCTTC. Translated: CASSLAAAQYNEQFF.

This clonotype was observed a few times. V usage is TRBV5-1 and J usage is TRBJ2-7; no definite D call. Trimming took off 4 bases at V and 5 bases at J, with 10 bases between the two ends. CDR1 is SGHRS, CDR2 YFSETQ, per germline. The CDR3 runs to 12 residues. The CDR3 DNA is TGCGCCAGCAGCAAGCAGCAAGACGAGCAGTACTTC. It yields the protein CASSKQQDEQYF. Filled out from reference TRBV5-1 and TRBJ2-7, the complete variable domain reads KAGVTQTPRYLIKTRGQQVTLSCSPISGHRSVSWYQQTPGQGLQFLFEYFSETQRNKGNFPGRFSGRQFSNSRSEMNVSTLELGDSALYLCASSKQQDEQYFGPGTRLTVT.

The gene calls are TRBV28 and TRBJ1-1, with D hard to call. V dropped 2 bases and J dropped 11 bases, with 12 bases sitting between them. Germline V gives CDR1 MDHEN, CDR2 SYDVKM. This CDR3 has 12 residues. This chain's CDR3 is CASSLLGLAAFF. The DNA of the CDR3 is TGTGCCAGCAGTTTACTAGGATTGGCTGCTTTCTTT.

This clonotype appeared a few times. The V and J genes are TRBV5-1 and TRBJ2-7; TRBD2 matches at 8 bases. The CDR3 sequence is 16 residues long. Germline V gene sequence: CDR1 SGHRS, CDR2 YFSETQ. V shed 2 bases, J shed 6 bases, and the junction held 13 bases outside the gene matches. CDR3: CASSFIPGLGTPEQYF. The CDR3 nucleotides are TGCGCCAGCAGCTTCATTCCGGGACTAGGGACTCCCGAGCAGTACTTC. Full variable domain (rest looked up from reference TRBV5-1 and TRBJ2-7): KAGVTQTPRYLIKTRGQQVTLSCSPISGHRSVSWYQQTPGQGLQFLFEYFSETQRNKGNFPGRFSGRQFSNSRSEMNVSTLELGDSALYLCASSFIPGLGTPEQYFGPGTRLTVT.

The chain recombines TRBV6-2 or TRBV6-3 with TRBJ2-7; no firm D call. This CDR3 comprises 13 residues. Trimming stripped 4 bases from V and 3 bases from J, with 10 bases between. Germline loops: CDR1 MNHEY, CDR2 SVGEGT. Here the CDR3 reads CASSFSLIYEQYF. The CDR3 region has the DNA TGTGCCAGCAGTTTTTCGCTTATCTACGAGCAGTACTTC.